This T cell receptor (beta chain) appears in the sequencing data of a study of cytomegalovirus exposure and HLA in healthy donors. Whole-study results and caveats: The availability of immune exposure information extended only to CMV serostatus.

This CDR3 has 16 amino acids. Germline values: CDR1 LGHNA, CDR2 YNFKEQ. V was cut by 4 bases and J by 4 bases, with 19 bases left in between. The PCR had 60 Vbeta and 13 Jbeta primers. Authors' processing steps: Roughly 10 million shared chains were among the 80 million or so unique TCR beta chains that a later analysis counted. Libraries were prepared by immunoSEQ multiplex PCR; TCRdb keeps only in-frame clonotypes and omits some of them. That table supplies the V and J calls and clone size; D and trimming were determined from the DNA. The table shows approximately 170,000 clones, with around 76% occurring only once. This clone showed up just a few times. Its matching antigen is unknown.

The genes are TRBV4-2 and TRBJ1-2, with D unclear. The sequencing input was PBMCs. The origin of this receptor is a man in his forties in good health and CMV-seronegative. CDR3 sequence: CASSPIGSLEGYGYTF. CDR3 nucleotides: TGTGCCAGCAGCCCCATTGGCTCTCTAGAGGGCTATGGCTACACCTTC.